A single T cell receptor (beta chain) is shown here with its context. These data originate in a study of T cell changes during pregnancy in multiple sclerosis. The data were produced by immunoSEQ multiplex PCR, yet TCRdb's version contains in-frame clones alone and is incomplete. Of fewer than 55,000 clones detected, about 90% appear once; the ten largest clones hold about 2%. Germline assignment: CDR1 SGHDN and CDR2 FVKESK. This CDR3 spans 13 amino acids. V lost 5 bases, J lost 2 bases, and 10 bases lay in between. The TCR sequence derives from a female donor with multiple sclerosis, enrolled in a pregnancy study. The chain is built from TRBV14 and TRBJ2-7; a possible D gene is TRBD1 (5 bases). Sequencing was performed on peripheral blood, taken in the first trimester of pregnancy. The CDR3 DNA reads TGTGCCAGCAGCTTAGGCAGGGCCTACGAGCAGTACTTC. Protein product: CASSLGRAYEQYF.